This T cell receptor beta chain was observed in a study of beta chain features in type 1 diabetes. The isolated RNA, all of it, was reverse transcribed, so expressed TCRB transcripts were what got sequenced. The read count averaged around 3.6 million across naive, central memory and regulatory T cell samples. Measured with immunoSEQ multiplex PCR; TCRdb has only the in-frame clones, and not every one. This table holds 600,000 or so clones, around 12% found once. Findings of the study overall: Moderate but significant shortening of TCRB CDR3s was recorded in all four CD4+ subsets from Type 1 diabetes patients. Cells with high TCR expression could be over-represented by cDNA sequencing.

This clone was seen more than once but under ten times. What it recognizes is unknown. Over 95% purity was reached by all sorted populations. This TCR derives from a man aged 30 to 45 with type 1 diabetes. The sequenced sample was naive CD4+ T cells from blood.

CDR3 bases: TGTGCCAGCAGCTCAGGTGAGGGCATTAATCAGCCCCAGCATTTT. Its protein is CASSSGEGINQPQHF. This chain uses TRBV13 with TRBJ1-5, with D unclear. Germline V CDR1 and CDR2: PRHDT, FYEKMQ (reference sequence). The CDR3 sequence is 15 residues long. V was cut by 4 bases and J by 4 bases, with 14 bases left in between.